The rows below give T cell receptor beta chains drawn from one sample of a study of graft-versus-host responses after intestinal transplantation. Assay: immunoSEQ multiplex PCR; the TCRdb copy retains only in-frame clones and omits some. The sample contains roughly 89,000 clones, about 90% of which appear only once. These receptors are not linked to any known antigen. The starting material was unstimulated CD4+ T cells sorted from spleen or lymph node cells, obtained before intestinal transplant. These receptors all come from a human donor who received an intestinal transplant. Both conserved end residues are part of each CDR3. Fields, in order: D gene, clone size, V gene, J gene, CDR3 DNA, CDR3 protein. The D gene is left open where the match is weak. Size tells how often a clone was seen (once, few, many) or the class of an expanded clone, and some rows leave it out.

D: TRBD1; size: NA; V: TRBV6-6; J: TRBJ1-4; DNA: TGTGCCAGCGGACAGGGGGGCTCGGAAAAACTGTTTTTT; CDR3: CASGQGGSEKLFF
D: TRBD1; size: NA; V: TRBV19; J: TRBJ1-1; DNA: TGTGCCAGTAGTCTCAGACAGGGACGGGTTCGAACTGAAGCTTTCTTT; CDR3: CASSLRQGRVRTEAFF
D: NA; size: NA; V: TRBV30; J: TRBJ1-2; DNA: TGTGCCTGGAGTGTAAAGCGAGACCTCTATGGCTACACCTTC; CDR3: CAWSVKRDLYGYTF
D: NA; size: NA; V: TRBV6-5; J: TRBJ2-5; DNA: TGTGCCAGCAGTTACGGCCTAGTTACCCAAGAGACCCAGTACTTC; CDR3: CASSYGLVTQETQYF
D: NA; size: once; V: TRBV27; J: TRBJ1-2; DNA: TGTGCCAGCAGGCGAGACAGCCACTATGGCTACACCTTC; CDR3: CASRRDSHYGYTF
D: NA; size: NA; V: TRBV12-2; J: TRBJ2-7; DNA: TGTGCAAGTCGCTTAGTACCGTCAGACTGTAACTACGAGCAGTACTTC; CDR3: CASRLVPSDCNYEQYF
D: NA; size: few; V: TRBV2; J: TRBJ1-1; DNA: TGTGCCAGCAGTCAACAGGGATCCGAAGCTTTCTTT; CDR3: CASSQQGSEAFF
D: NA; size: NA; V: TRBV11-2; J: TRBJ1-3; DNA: TGTGCCAGCTCCTACGCCCGGGACACCATATATTTT; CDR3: CASSYARDTIYF
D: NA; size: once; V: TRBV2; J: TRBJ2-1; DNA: TGTGCCAGCAGTGTTGGAGTCGATGAGCAGTTCTTC; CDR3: CASSVGVDEQFF
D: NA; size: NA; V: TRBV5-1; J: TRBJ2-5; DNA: TGCGCCAGCAGCTTGGTGCCGACAGAAGAGACCCAGTACTTC; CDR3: CASSLVPTEETQYF
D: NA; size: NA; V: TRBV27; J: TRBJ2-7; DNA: TGTGCCAGCAGTCCCCGACCCCCATCAGGGTCCGACGAGCAGTACTTC; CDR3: CASSPRPPSGSDEQYF
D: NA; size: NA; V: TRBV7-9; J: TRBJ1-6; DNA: TGTGCCAGCAGCACCGGACAAATACTCAATTCACCCCTCCACTTT; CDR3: CASSTGQILNSPLHF
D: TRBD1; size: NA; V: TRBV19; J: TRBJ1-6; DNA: TGTGCCAGTAGGGGGGACAGGGGTCGCCTTACCTCCTATAATTCACCCCTCCACTTT; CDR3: CASRGDRGRLTSYNSPLHF
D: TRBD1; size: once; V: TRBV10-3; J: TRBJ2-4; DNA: TGTGCCATCAGTCCGGGACAGGATCTCAAAAACATTCAGTACTTC; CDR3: CAISPGQDLKNIQYF